This T cell receptor beta chain was identified in a study of human T cells and chemical hapten exposure. This sample's time point: pre-sensitization, week 0. Treatment here: therapeutic diphenylcyclopropenone sensitization with weekly scalp DPC. Every patch test was put on after a blood sample was taken. Overall study findings and caveats: In comparison with controls, expanded TCRs gave rise to a significantly larger number of large CDR3 similarity clusters. As the donors had alopecia, their immune response may differ from healthy people's.

V was clipped by 10 bases and J by 0 bases, with 10 bases between them. CDR1 and CDR2 from the germline V gene are SNHLY and FYNNEI. The length of the CDR3 is 12 residues. In TCRdb, the RACE reads were re-called with MiXCR into one record per CDR3 protein. This table holds roughly 40,000 distinct CDR3 sequences, roughly a tenth found once. About this clonotype: The antigen is not known.

The chain recombines TRBV2 with TRBJ2-7; D remains ambiguous. This material consisted of whole blood, taken in connection with sensitization to the hapten diphenylcyclopropenone (DPC). The TCR sequence derives from a young man with alopecia areata. Some clones in this sample may be carry-over from other donors' samples. The CDR3, as DNA: TGTGCCACGAGACGAACCTCCTACGAGCAGTACGTC. It encodes CATRRTSYEQYV.